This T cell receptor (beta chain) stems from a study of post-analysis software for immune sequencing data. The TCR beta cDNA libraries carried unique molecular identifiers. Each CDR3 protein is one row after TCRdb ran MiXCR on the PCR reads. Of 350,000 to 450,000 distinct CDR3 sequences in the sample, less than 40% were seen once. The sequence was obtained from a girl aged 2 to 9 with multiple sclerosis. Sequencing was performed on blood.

The CDR3 reads CSAPNRGGSDGYTF. The CDR3 DNA is TGCAGTGCTCCAAACAGGGGCGGGTCAGATGGCTACACCTTC. The rearrangement joins TRBV20-1 to TRBJ1-2; 7 bases map to TRBD1. The CDR3 covers 14 residues. Germline V gene sequence: CDR1 DFQATT, CDR2 SNEGSKA (reference sequence). Trimming at V came to 5 bases and at J to 6 bases, leaving 12 bases not matched to a gene.